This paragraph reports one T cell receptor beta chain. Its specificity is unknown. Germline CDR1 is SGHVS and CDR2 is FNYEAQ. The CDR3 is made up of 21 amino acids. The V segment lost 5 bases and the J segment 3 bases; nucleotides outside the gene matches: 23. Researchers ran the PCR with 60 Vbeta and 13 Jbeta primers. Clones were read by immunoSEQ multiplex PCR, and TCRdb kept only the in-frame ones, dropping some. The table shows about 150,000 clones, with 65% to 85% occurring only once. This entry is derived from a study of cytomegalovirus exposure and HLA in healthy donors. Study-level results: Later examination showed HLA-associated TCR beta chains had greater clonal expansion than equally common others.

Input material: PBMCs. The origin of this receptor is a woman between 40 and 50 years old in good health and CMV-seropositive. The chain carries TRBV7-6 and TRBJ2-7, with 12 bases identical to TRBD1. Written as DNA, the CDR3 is TGTGCCAGCAGCAGGGGACAGGGGGCGGTGACTAGCGGACCCCTTGGCTACGAGCAGTACTTC. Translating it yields CASSRGQGAVTSGPLGYEQYF.